Listed here are 25 T cell receptor beta chains from one sample, sequenced in a study of T cell repertoires in cytomegalovirus infection. From the reads, TCRdb called clonotypes with MiXCR, one entry per CDR3 protein. The repertoire has about 530,000 distinct CDR3 sequences, 26% of them found once; the top ten carry around 13%. The sample consisted of PBMCs. The receptors originated from a human donor in good health (CMV status not recorded). Some clones in this sample may be carry-over from other donors' samples.

This clonotype was detected ten times or more. The chain joins TRBV7-6 to TRBJ1-5; TRBD1 might be the D (6 bases). V lost 5 bases and J lost 4, with 15 bases in between. The germline V gene has CDR1 SGHVS and CDR2 FNYEAQ. The CDR3 spans 15 residues. CDR3 loop: CASSHGGQENQPQHF. CDR3 coding DNA: TGTGCCAGCAGCCACGGGGGGCAGGAAAATCAGCCCCAGCATTTT.

The CDR3 sequence: CASSRDVPSVETQYF. CDR3 DNA sequence: TGCGCCAGCAGCCGAGACGTCCCCTCGGTCGAGACCCAGTACTTC. The chain links TRBV4-3 to TRBJ2-5; D gene ambiguous. Germline CDR1 is LGHNA and CDR2 is YSLEER. Trimming removed 4 bases at V and 5 bases at J, with 17 bases between. The CDR3 spans 15 residues.

Ten or more counts support this clonotype. The rearrangement uses TRBV7-6 and TRBJ2-7; 9 nucleotides agree with TRBD2. This CDR3 region has 14 residues. J was trimmed by 7 bases and V by 2 bases; bases with no gene match: 6. Germline CDR1 is SGHVS and CDR2 is FNYEAQ. CDR3 region: CASSLSSGAGEQYV. In DNA, the CDR3 is TGTGCCAGCAGCTTATCTAGCGGGGCCGGGGAGCAGTACGTC.

This chain uses TRBV6-5 with TRBJ2-1; D remains ambiguous. Germline CDR1 is MNHEY and CDR2 is SVGAGI. The V end lost 6 bases, the J end lost 2 bases, and 14 bases lay between the germline ends. The CDR3 spans 15 residues. This CDR3 is CASRRYGLTYNEQFF. The DNA for the CDR3 is TGTGCCAGCAGACGGTACGGATTGACCTACAATGAGCAGTTCTTC.

This chain joins TRBV7-6 and TRBJ2-7; 11 bases line up with TRBD1. The CDR3 spans 15 residues. V dropped 1 base and J dropped 6; count of bases not matched to a gene: 5. Germline assignment: CDR1 SGHVS and CDR2 FNYEAQ. As DNA, the CDR3 is TGTGCCAGCAGCTTAGGGGAGGGGACAGGGGGCGAGCAGTACTTC. Translating it yields CASSLGEGTGGEQYF.

V gene TRBV5-1 combines with J gene TRBJ2-1; 10 positions agree with TRBD2. The ends lost 0 bases at V and 6 bases at J; junction bases unmatched: 3. The CDR3 has 15 residues. Germline loops: CDR1 SGHRS, CDR2 YFSETQ. The CDR3 here is CASSLATSGFNEQFF. The CDR3 coding sequence is TGCGCCAGCAGCTTGGCGACTAGCGGGTTCAATGAGCAGTTCTTC. The variable domain in full, completed from reference TRBV5-1 and TRBJ2-1, reads KAGVTQTPRYLIKTRGQQVTLSCSPISGHRSVSWYQQTPGQGLQFLFEYFSETQRNKGNFPGRFSGRQFSNSRSEMNVSTLELGDSALYLCASSLATSGFNEQFFGPGTRLTVL.

This clonotype came up a few times. Written as DNA, the CDR3 is TGTGCCAGCAGCTTAACAGTGGAATCACCCCTCCACTTT. As protein: CASSLTVESPLHF. The V and J genes are TRBV5-4 and TRBJ1-6; D gene uncertain. Trimming removed 2 bases from V and 10 bases from J, with 10 bases in between. The CDR3 loop spans 13 amino acids. Germline V gene lookup returns CDR1 SGHNT and CDR2 YYREEE (reference sequence).

The sample holds many counts of this clonotype. The CDR3 loop reads CASSASSGQGAETQYF. For the CDR3, the DNA is TGTGCCAGCAGTGCCTCGTCGGGACAGGGGGCAGAGACCCAGTACTTC. This sequence joins TRBV12-3 or TRBV12-4 and TRBJ2-5, with 12 bases fitting TRBD1. This CDR3 region has 16 residues. With 5 bases clipped from V and 4 bases from J, the junction kept 8 bases outside the gene matches.

J is TRBJ1-3 and V is TRBV6-5; a weak D match, TRBD1 (6 bases). V was pared by 5 bases and J by 4 bases, with 9 bases between. CDR1 is MNHEY, CDR2 SVGAGI, per germline. The CDR3 sequence is 13 residues long. The CDR3 region is CASSKQGGNTIYF. In nucleotides, the CDR3 is TGTGCCAGCAGTAAACAGGGCGGAAACACCATATATTTT.

The rearrangement uses TRBV20-1 and TRBJ2-5; D not certain. Germline assignment: CDR1 DFQATT and CDR2 SNEGSKA (reference sequence). Trimming removed 5 bases from V and 2 bases from J, with 6 bases in between. The CDR3 covers 11 residues. CDR3 coding DNA: TGCAGTGCTGCTTCTCAAGAGACCCAGTACTTC. It yields the protein CSAASQETQYF.

V usage is TRBV7-9 and J usage is TRBJ1-1, with TRBD1 identical over 7 bases. CDR1 and CDR2 (germline): SEHNR, FQNEAQ (reference sequence). This CDR3 comprises 14 residues. V lost 3 bases and J lost 3; bases outside the gene matches: 4. The CDR3 loop reads CASSFSRGDTEAFF. CDR3 nucleotides: TGTGCCAGCAGCTTCTCCAGGGGGGACACTGAAGCTTTCTTT.

This clonotype was picked up one time. DNA for the CDR3: TGTGCCAGCAGTCGGACAGACAGGAACACCGGGGAGCTGTTTTTT. It translates to CASSRTDRNTGELFF. This chain joins TRBV27 and TRBJ2-2; a possible D gene is TRBD1 (6 bases). V lost 5 bases and J 1 base, leaving 11 bases between the germline ends. Germline loops: CDR1 MNHEY, CDR2 SMNVEV (reference sequence). The CDR3 spans 15 residues.

On this clonotype itself: A much more abundant neighbour one base away suggests this may be a read error. The gene calls are TRBV7-2 and TRBJ2-7, with D possibly matching TRBD2 (6 bases). CDR3 length equals 14 residues. Germline loops: CDR1 SGHTA, CDR2 FQGNSA. With 5 bases removed from V and 3 bases from J, the gap between germline ends came to 14 bases. In DNA form, the CDR3 reads TGTACCAGCAGCCCGGCGGCTAGCGTCTACGAGCAGTACTTC. This sequence encodes CTSSPAASVYEQYF.

This clonotype has at least ten counts. This chain connects TRBV7-9 to TRBJ2-5, with D maybe TRBD2 (5 bases). This CDR3 region has 13 residues. The V gene lost 7 bases and the J gene lost 2 bases, with 11 bases spanning the gap. The germline V gene has CDR1 SEHNR and CDR2 FQNEAQ (reference sequence). The CDR3 DNA is TGTGCCAGCACCCCATCGGGACAAGAGACCCAGTACTTC. The encoded protein is CASTPSGQETQYF.

CDR3 protein: CASSLRDRNEQFF. CDR3 sequence (DNA): TGTGCCAGCAGCTTACGGGACAGGAATGAGCAGTTCTTC. V is TRBV5-4 and J is TRBJ2-1; 8 bases map to TRBD1. CDR1 and CDR2 from the germline V gene are SGHNT and YYREEE (reference sequence). V lost 2 bases to trimming and J lost 7 bases; unmatched junction nucleotides: 2. CDR3 size: 13 residues.

The CDR3 DNA reads TGCGCCAGTGAGGCAGGGCCTAACTATGGCTACACCTTC. Translation: CASEAGPNYGYTF. The chain carries TRBV4-1 and TRBJ1-2; D is possibly TRBD1 (5 bases). Per germline, CDR1 MGHRA and CDR2 YSYEKL. CDR3 length: 13 residues. With 9 bases removed from V and 0 bases from J, the gap between germline ends came to 11 bases.

In this sample, this clonotype turned up many times. The gene calls are TRBV7-2 and TRBJ1-1; D possibly corresponds to TRBD1 (6 bases). The CDR3 is 15 residues long. The germline CDR1 and CDR2 sequences are SGHTA and FQGNSA. V was clipped by 1 base and J by 4 bases, with 13 bases between them. CDR3 region: CASSLVGGRGTEAFF. The CDR3 DNA reads as TGTGCCAGCAGCTTAGTCGGGGGCAGGGGCACTGAAGCTTTCTTT.

This sequence joins TRBV11-1 and TRBJ2-3; no definite D call. The CDR3 runs to 18 residues. From germline, CDR1 is SGHAT and CDR2 FQDESV (reference sequence). Deletions cut 5 bases from V and 0 bases from J, with 21 bases between. For the CDR3, the DNA is TGTGCCAGCAGCCAATTAGGCCCCAAGGGCGGTAGCACAGATACGCAGTATTTT. Amino acids: CASSQLGPKGGSTDTQYF.

This clonotype was recorded at least ten times. The rearrangement joins TRBV7-2 to TRBJ2-3, with TRBD2 matching over 8 bases. The CDR3 is made up of 16 amino acids. V was clipped by 5 bases and J by 0 bases; unmatched bases: 7. Germline V gene sequence: CDR1 SGHTA, CDR2 FQGNSA. CDR3 sequence: CASSILSGESTDTQYF. The DNA for the CDR3 is TGTGCCAGCAGCATTCTTAGCGGGGAAAGCACAGATACGCAGTATTTT.

As for this clonotype: A much larger clone lies one base from this, so it may be a read error. The chain links TRBV7-2 to TRBJ2-7, with 11 bases matching TRBD2. The V segment lost 5 bases and the J segment 2 bases; nucleotides outside the gene matches: 8. From germline, CDR1 is SGHTA and CDR2 FQGNSA. CDR3 size: 16 residues. CDR3 loop: CASSGRIAGGPYEQYF. DNA for the CDR3: TGTGCCAGCAGCGGGCGGATAGCGGGAGGGCCCTACGAGCAGTACTTC. The full variable domain, its missing parts supplied by reference TRBV7-2 and TRBJ2-7, is GAGVSQSPSNKVTEKGKDVELRCDPISGHTALYWYRQSLGQGLEFLIYFQGNSAPDKSGLPSDRFSAERTGGSVSTLTIQRTQQEDSAVYLCASSGRIAGGPYEQYFGPGTRLTVT.

This clonotype has ten or more counts. This sequence joins TRBV12-3 or TRBV12-4 and TRBJ2-5; 9 nucleotides agree with TRBD1. Unmatched junction bases numbered 11, after V lost 7 bases and J lost 5 bases. CDR3 size: 15 residues. CDR3 residues: CASTPGTGGVETQYF. The CDR3 DNA follows: TGTGCCAGCACCCCGGGCACAGGGGGCGTTGAGACCCAGTACTTC.

This chain joins TRBV27 and TRBJ2-1, with TRBD2 matching over 10 bases. The CDR3 loop spans 12 amino acids. Germline trimming cut 6 bases from V and 12 bases from J; bases unmatched to any gene: 5. Germline values: CDR1 MNHEY, CDR2 SMNVEV (reference sequence). The CDR3 DNA reads TGTGCCAGCAGGAAACTAGCGGGACTGCAGTTCTTC. It codes for CASRKLAGLQFF.

This clonotype has at least ten counts. This sequence joins TRBV7-8 and TRBJ1-3; no clear D. This CDR3 region has 14 residues. Trimming stripped 4 bases from V and 0 bases from J, with 7 bases between. CDR1 and CDR2 from the germline V gene are SGHVS and FQNEAQ. The CDR3 sequence is CASSSPDSGNTIYF. DNA for the CDR3: TGTGCCAGCAGCTCCCCTGACTCTGGAAACACCATATATTTT.

The J gene is TRBJ2-1, the V gene TRBV3-1; D gene uncertain. Germline CDR1 LGHDT, CDR2 YNNKEL (reference sequence). Trimming shortened V by 1 base and J by 10 bases, and 11 bases separated the two germline ends. This CDR3 contains 13 residues. DNA of the CDR3: TGTGCCAGCAGCCAAGGGATGATAGGGGAGCAGTTCTTC. This codes for CASSQGMIGEQFF.

In this sample, this clonotype turned up a few times. V usage is TRBV5-1 and J usage is TRBJ2-2; D not resolved. Germline V gene lookup returns CDR1 SGHRS and CDR2 YFSETQ. The CDR3 extends over 16 amino acids. Trimming cost V 4 bases and J 5 bases, with 18 bases left between them. DNA for the CDR3: TGCGCCAGCAGCCCCATTCGACTTTCCTCGACCGGGGAGCTGTTTTTT. Protein product: CASSPIRLSSTGELFF.